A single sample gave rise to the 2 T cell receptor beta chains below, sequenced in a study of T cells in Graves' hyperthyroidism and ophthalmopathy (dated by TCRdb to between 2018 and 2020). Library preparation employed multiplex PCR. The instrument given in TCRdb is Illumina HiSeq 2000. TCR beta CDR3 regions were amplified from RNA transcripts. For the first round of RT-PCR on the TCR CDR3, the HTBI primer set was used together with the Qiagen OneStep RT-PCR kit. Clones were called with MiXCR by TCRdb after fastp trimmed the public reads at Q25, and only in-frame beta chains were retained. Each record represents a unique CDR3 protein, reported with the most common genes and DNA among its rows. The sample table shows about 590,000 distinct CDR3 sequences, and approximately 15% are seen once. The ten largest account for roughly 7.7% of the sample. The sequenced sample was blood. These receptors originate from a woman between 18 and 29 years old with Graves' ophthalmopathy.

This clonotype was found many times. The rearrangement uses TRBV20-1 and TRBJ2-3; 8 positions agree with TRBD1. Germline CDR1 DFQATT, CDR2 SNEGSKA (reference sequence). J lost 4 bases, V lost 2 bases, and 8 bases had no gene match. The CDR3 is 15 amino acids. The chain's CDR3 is CSARIPTGAADTQYF. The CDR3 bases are TGCAGTGCTAGAATTCCGACAGGGGCGGCAGATACGCAGTATTTT.

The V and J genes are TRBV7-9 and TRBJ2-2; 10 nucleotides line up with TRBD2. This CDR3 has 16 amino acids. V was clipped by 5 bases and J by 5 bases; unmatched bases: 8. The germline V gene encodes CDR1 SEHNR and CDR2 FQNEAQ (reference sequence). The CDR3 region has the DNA TGTGCCAGCAGCGCCAGGACTAGCGGATCTACCGGGGAGCTGTTTTTT. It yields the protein CASSARTSGSTGELFF.